These 15 T cell receptor beta chains share one sample of origin, sequenced in a study of shared clonotypes between healthy human individuals. Here immunoSEQ multiplex PCR was the method, and the copy in TCRdb shows in-frame clones only, minus some. Of some 1,600,000 clones listed, roughly 98% are singletons. What was sequenced was naive CD4+ T cells sorted from blood. As for subset: CD45RA+ positively selected. The receptors originated from a man aged 25 to 40 in good health.

V is TRBV6-1 and J is TRBJ2-1, with D perhaps TRBD1 (6 bases). V dropped 4 bases and J dropped 8 bases, with 15 bases sitting between them. This CDR3 has 14 residues. CDR1 and CDR2 (germline): MNHNS, SASEGT. For the CDR3, the DNA is TGTGCCAGCAGTGTAACCCAGGGGTTTGATGAGCAGTTCTTC. Its protein is CASSVTQGFDEQFF.

The V call is TRBV30, the J call TRBJ2-7; D unclear. With 5 bases removed from V and 5 bases from J, the gap between germline ends came to 16 bases. Germline CDR1 GTSNPN, CDR2 SVGIG (reference sequence). The CDR3 consists of 13 residues. In nucleotides, the CDR3 is TGTGCCTGGCGTTGGAAGGCATTAGACGAGCAGTACTTC. Its translation: CAWRWKALDEQYF. The full variable domain, completed using reference TRBV30 and TRBJ2-7, is SQTIHQWPATLVQPVGSPLSLECTVEGTSNPNLYWYRQAAGRGLQLLFYSVGIGQISSEVPQNLSASRPQDRQFILSSKKLLLSDSGFYLCAWRWKALDEQYFGPGTRLTVT.

The chain links TRBV7-2 to TRBJ2-7; D may be TRBD2 (7 bases). Trimming removed 4 bases from V and 3 bases from J, with 10 bases in between. Germline loops: CDR1 SGHTA, CDR2 FQGNSA. This CDR3 spans 13 amino acids. This CDR3 is CASSSGGGYEQYF. The CDR3 coding sequence is TGTGCCAGCAGCTCGGGGGGCGGCTACGAGCAGTACTTC. The full variable domain, in which reference TRBV7-2 and TRBJ2-7 provide the parts outside the CDR3, is GAGVSQSPSNKVTEKGKDVELRCDPISGHTALYWYRQSLGQGLEFLIYFQGNSAPDKSGLPSDRFSAERTGGSVSTLTIQRTQQEDSAVYLCASSSGGGYEQYFGPGTRLTVT.

The chain is built from TRBV6-4 and TRBJ1-1, with TRBD1 as a possible D gene (5 bases). CDR1 is MRHNA and CDR2 is SNTAGT in the germline V gene. V gave up 7 bases and J gave up 0 bases, with 21 bases separating them. This CDR3 is built from 17 residues. CDR3 sequence: CASTLPETAIMNTEAFF. The DNA for the CDR3 is TGTGCCAGCACCCTCCCGGAGACAGCCATCATGAACACTGAAGCTTTCTTT.

The rearrangement links TRBV4-3 to TRBJ2-3; TRBD2 agrees at 12 bases. The V gene's germline CDR1 is LGHNA and CDR2 YSLEER. With 1 base clipped from V and 3 bases from J, the junction kept 14 bases outside the gene matches. The CDR3 length is 20 residues. The CDR3 DNA is TGCGCCAGCAGCCAAGGGATAAGCCTAGCGGGAGGGCCTGGAACAGATACGCAGTATTTT. It specifies CASSQGISLAGGPGTDTQYF.

Remarks on this clone: Within the sample, other DNA sequences also encode this same CDR3. The genes are TRBV18 and TRBJ1-1; unclear D gene. With 3 bases removed from V and 0 bases from J, the gap between germline ends came to 8 bases. CDR3 length: 14 residues. Germline V lookup: CDR1 KGHSH, CDR2 LQKENI. CDR3 in DNA: TGTGCCAGCTCACCTGGAGGTATGAACACTGAAGCTTTCTTT. This translates into CASSPGGMNTEAFF.

CDR3 in DNA: TGTGCCAGCAGTCGGACAGGGGTAGGTGGAACTTTCTTT. It encodes CASSRTGVGGTFF. The chain combines TRBV6-5 with TRBJ1-1, with 9 bases aligning to TRBD1. CDR1 is MNHEY and CDR2 is SVGAGI in the germline V gene. The CDR3 sequence is 13 residues long. V was clipped by 5 bases and J by 12 bases; unmatched bases: 10.

The chain recombines TRBV10-3 with TRBJ1-2; D gene unclear. V gave up 3 bases and J gave up 2 bases, with 4 bases separating them. This CDR3 spans 12 amino acids. Germline V lookup: CDR1 ENHRY, CDR2 SYGVKD. The DNA of the CDR3 is TGTGCCATCAGTGAACTCAACTATGGCTACACCTTC. As protein: CAISELNYGYTF.

The CDR3 nucleotides are TGTGCCAGCAGTGGGTCTAGCGTTTTACAGTTCTTC. It encodes CASSGSSVLQFF. The rearrangement links TRBV25-1 to TRBJ2-1; D might be TRBD2 (6 bases). The length of the CDR3 is 12 residues. Trimming stripped 4 bases from V and 13 bases from J, with 14 bases between. Germline CDR1 reads MGHDK; CDR2 reads SYGVNS. Variable domain in full (rest from reference TRBV25-1 and TRBJ2-1): EADIYQTPRYLVIGTGKKITLECSQTMGHDKMYWYQQDPGMELHLIHYSYGVNSTEKGDLSSESTVSRIRTEHFPLTLESARPSHTSQYLCASSGSSVLQFFGPGTRLTVL.

V gene TRBV10-2 combines with J gene TRBJ2-2; 8 nucleotides agree with TRBD1. V lost 6 bases and J lost 0; bases outside the gene matches: 9. Germline CDR1 WSHSY, CDR2 SAAADI. This CDR3 spans 17 amino acids. This CDR3 reads CASSRTGWGPNTGELFF. The CDR3 DNA reads TGCGCCAGCAGCAGGACAGGGTGGGGGCCGAACACCGGGGAGCTGTTTTTT.

The chain recombines TRBV27 with TRBJ2-4; 11 bases are shared with TRBD2. V trimming: 0 bases; J trimming: 6 bases; junction bases outside the gene matches: 10. The CDR3 is made up of 18 amino acids. Germline V CDR1 and CDR2: MNHEY, SMNVEV (reference sequence). CDR3 nucleotides: TGTGCCAGCAGTTTATCCGCGACTAGCGGGACTGGGGGAAACATTCAGTACTTC. Translating it yields CASSLSATSGTGGNIQYF.

This clone has a single count. The chain links TRBV12-2 to TRBJ2-1; TRBD1 is the table's D call and was not checked against the DNA. TRBV12-2 has pseudogene status. The CDR3 covers 11 residues. In nucleotides, the CDR3 is TGTGCAAGTCGCTTAAATCCAGAGCAGTTCTTC. Translated: CASRLNPEQFF.

The chain links TRBV7-6 to TRBJ2-1; D possibly uses TRBD1 or TRBD2 (6 bases each). Trimming removed 5 bases at V and 7 bases at J, with 21 bases between. CDR1 and CDR2 (germline): SGHVS, FNYEAQ. There are 16 residues in the CDR3. CDR3 sequence reads: CASSPQLGGFSNEQFF. Written as DNA, the CDR3 is TGTGCCAGCAGCCCGCAACTAGGGGGGTTTTCGAATGAGCAGTTCTTC.

The J gene is TRBJ2-7, the V gene TRBV5-5; no clear D gene. Germline-derived CDR1 and CDR2 are SGHKS and YYEKEE (reference sequence). The CDR3 is 15 residues long. The V end lost 1 base, the J end lost 2 bases, and 13 bases lay between the germline ends. CDR3 DNA: TGTGCCAGCAGCTTGACCCAGACGGCCGCCTACGAGCAGTACTTC. Its protein product is CASSLTQTAAYEQYF.

Worth noting for this clone: Other DNA sequences in this specimen translate into the identical CDR3. J is TRBJ2-1 and V is TRBV9; a possible D gene is TRBD1 (6 bases). The germline V and J ends were trimmed by 0 bases and 10 bases, with 11 bases remaining between them. Germline lookup yields CDR1 SGDLS and CDR2 YYNGEE. CDR3 length: 13 residues. DNA for the CDR3: TGTGCCAGCAGCGTAGCTTTTGGGGGCGAGCAGTTCTTC. Translated, it gives CASSVAFGGEQFF.